A single T cell receptor beta chain is shown here with its context. Profiling relied on immunoSEQ multiplex PCR, and the TCRdb table lists in-frame clones only, not all of them. The data contain approximately 200,000 clones, roughly four fifths of them seen just once; the ten biggest clones take up approximately 12%. This record belongs to a study of blood T cell repertoires in COVID-19. Turning to the study itself: T cells, B-cell-depleted T cells, or PBMCs provided the cDNA or gDNA that served as material.

J lost 2 bases, V lost 6 bases, and 2 bases had no gene match. The CDR3 totals 13 residues. The V gene's germline CDR1 is MDHEN and CDR2 SYDVKM. All recovered Cohort 3 donors got two negative PCRs, got clearance, or saw symptom resolution. The sample taken for sequencing was PBMCs or T cells enriched from blood (not recorded which). J is TRBJ2-3 and V is TRBV28; TRBD1 agrees at 7 bases. The TCR was taken from a man in his forties who had recovered from COVID-19. This CDR3 is CASRGQNTDTQYF. The DNA for the CDR3 is TGTGCCAGCAGGGGACAGAACACAGATACGCAGTATTTT.